The next 17 T cell receptor beta chains were all read from a single sample in a study of T cells after yellow fever vaccination. MiXCR, run by TCRdb on the 5' RACE reads, gives a single entry per CDR3 protein. The sample lists about 510,000 distinct CDR3 sequences; around a fifth were seen once. The sample consisted of PBMCs, taken less than 25 days after the first yellow fever vaccination. These receptors were collected from a man aged 18 to 35 who received the YFV17D yellow fever vaccine.

This clonotype was seen a handful of times. The rearrangement joins TRBV7-9 to TRBJ2-1; TRBD2 agrees at 15 bases. This CDR3 spans 17 amino acids. The germline V gene encodes CDR1 SEHNR and CDR2 FQNEAQ (reference sequence). J was trimmed by 2 bases and V by 8 bases; bases with no gene match: 7. The CDR3 nucleotides read TGTGCCAGCCGAGGACTAGCGGGGGGGCGTCCCTACAATGAGCAGTTCTTC. Its translation is CASRGLAGGRPYNEQFF.

This clonotype was observed a handful of times. V and J are TRBV28 and TRBJ2-3; the match to TRBD1 covers 8 bases. Germline assignment: CDR1 MDHEN and CDR2 SYDVKM. This CDR3 contains 13 residues. After removal of 8 bases from V and 8 bases from J, the junction contained 9 bases not matched to a gene. The CDR3 nucleotides are TGTGCCAGCTGGACAGGGACTCTAATTACGCAGTATTTT. It translates to CASWTGTLITQYF. Complete variable domain (other parts from reference TRBV28 and TRBJ2-3): DVKVTQSSRYLVKRTGEKVFLECVQDMDHENMFWYRQDPGLGLRLIYFSYDVKMKEKGDIPEGYSVSREKKERFSLILESASTNQTSMYLCASWTGTLITQYFGPGTRLTVL.

This clonotype was seen a handful of times. The genes are TRBV11-1 and TRBJ1-2; D gene uncertain. Germline CDR1 and CDR2: SGHAT and FQDESV (reference sequence). Trimming took off 4 bases at V and 4 bases at J, with 10 bases between the two ends. The CDR3 loop spans 13 amino acids. The CDR3 nucleotides are TGTGCCAGCAGCTCGAGCAGGTTCTATGGCTACACCTTC. This codes for CASSSSRFYGYTF.

This clonotype has more than one count but fewer than ten. V usage is TRBV12-3 or TRBV12-4 and J usage is TRBJ1-2; D might be TRBD1 (6 bases). The V end was cut by 8 bases, the J end by 2 bases, with 21 bases between. The CDR3 is made up of 16 amino acids. The CDR3 protein is CASSRGGTYLNYGYTF. For the CDR3, the DNA is TGTGCCAGCTCGCGTGGGGGCACCTATTTAAACTATGGCTACACCTTC.

The table lists this clonotype with a few counts. The V gene is TRBV5-1, the J gene TRBJ2-5, with 9 positions matching TRBD2. V shed 3 bases and J 7 bases; nucleotides not matched to a gene: 19. This CDR3 has 18 residues. The germline V gene encodes CDR1 SGHRS and CDR2 YFSETQ. CDR3 in amino acids: CASSYEPLVAGAPRTQYF. The CDR3 DNA sequence: TGCGCCAGCAGCTATGAACCGTTGGTAGCGGGGGCTCCACGGACCCAGTACTTC.

The gene calls are TRBV5-5 and TRBJ2-7; weak D call: TRBD1 (6 bases). V lost 0 bases to trimming and J lost 5 bases, with 12 bases between them. This CDR3 comprises 14 residues. Germline V gene lookup returns CDR1 SGHKS and CDR2 YYEKEE (reference sequence). This chain's CDR3 is CASSLDRVLDEQYF. The CDR3 coding sequence is TGTGCCAGCAGCTTGGACAGGGTGTTGGACGAGCAGTACTTC.

This chain links TRBV29-1 with TRBJ1-1; D gene unclear. Germline V lookup: CDR1 SQVTM, CDR2 ANQGSEA. This CDR3 spans 13 amino acids. The V end lost 8 bases, the J end lost 4 bases, and 17 bases lay between the germline ends. The CDR3 protein is CSPVGILGTEAFF. The CDR3 DNA is TGCAGCCCGGTGGGGATTTTGGGCACTGAAGCTTTCTTT. The whole variable domain, remainder taken from reference TRBV29-1 and TRBJ1-1, is SAVISQKPSRDICQRGTSLTIQCQVDSQVTMMFWYRQQPGQSLTLIATANQGSEATYESGFVIDKFPISRPNLTFSTLTVSNMSPEDSSIYLCSPVGILGTEAFFGQGTRLTVV.

This chain joins TRBV7-2 and TRBJ2-7; D is tentatively TRBD1 or TRBD2 (5 bases each). CDR3 length: 16 residues. V lost 3 bases and J 0 bases, leaving 15 bases between the germline ends. CDR1 SGHTA and CDR2 FQGNSA come from the germline V gene. The CDR3 nucleotides are TGTGCCAGCAGCTTCCCCCGGGACGCCCTCTCCTACGAGCAGTACTTC. Protein sequence: CASSFPRDALSYEQYF.

This chain joins TRBV27 and TRBJ1-6, with 8 bases matching TRBD1. Germline CDR1 reads MNHEY; CDR2 reads SMNVEV (reference sequence). With V trimmed by 6 bases and J by 7 bases, 8 bases remained unmatched. This CDR3 comprises 15 residues. The CDR3 nucleotides are TGTGCCAGCAGCCCTCCCAGGGGGCAAAATTCACCCCTCCACTTT. Amino acid sequence: CASSPPRGQNSPLHF.

This chain connects TRBV5-1 to TRBJ1-4, with D unclear. This CDR3 spans 13 amino acids. Looked up from germline, CDR1 is SGHRS and CDR2 is YFSETQ. The V gene lost 7 bases and the J gene lost 8 bases, with 15 bases spanning the gap. CDR3 nucleotide sequence: TGCGCCAGCCGCGTCCCGAGCTCCGAAAAACTGTTTTTT. Its translation: CASRVPSSEKLFF.

This clonotype turned up a few times. The genes are TRBV15 and TRBJ2-5, with D unresolved. V was cut by 3 bases and J by 1 base, with 12 bases left in between. The CDR3 consists of 15 residues. From germline, CDR1 is LNHNV and CDR2 YYDKDF (reference sequence). The CDR3 DNA is TGTGCCACCAGCAGTCGGCCGGGTATCCAAGAGACCCAGTACTTC. Translation: CATSSRPGIQETQYF.

This clonotype was recorded a few times. The DNA for the CDR3 is TGTGCCAGCAGTTACATTGCGGGGGGGGATAACACCGGGGAGCTGTTTTTT. Amino acids: CASSYIAGGDNTGELFF. The chain carries TRBV6-5 and TRBJ2-2; 9 bases line up with TRBD2. The CDR3 contains 17 residues. The trim removed 2 bases at V and 2 bases at J, leaving 6 bases unmatched. The germline CDR1 and CDR2 sequences are MNHEY and SVGAGI.

Concerning this clonotype itself: This sequence may be a read error, since a much larger clone differs from it by one base. DNA of the CDR3: TGTGCCATCGGGACAGGGAACACCGGGGAGCAGTTTTTT. It codes for CAIGTGNTGEQFF. The chain carries TRBV10-3 and TRBJ2-2, with 9 bases matching TRBD1. Germline CDR1 and CDR2: ENHRY and SYGVKD. The CDR3 totals 13 residues.

The chain is built from TRBV2 and TRBJ2-1; 16 positions match TRBD2. V dropped 5 bases and J dropped 9; count of bases not matched to a gene: 19. The CDR3 has 20 amino acids. Germline-derived CDR1 and CDR2 are SNHLY and FYNNEI. CDR3 loop: CASSPTGTLGTSGGAPEQFF. CDR3 DNA: TGTGCCAGCAGTCCCACCGGGACACTAGGGACTAGCGGGGGGGCCCCTGAGCAGTTCTTC.

The sample holds a few counts of this clonotype. The chain employs TRBV7-2 and TRBJ1-1; the D is unclear. This CDR3 is built from 13 residues. The germline gives CDR1 SGHTA, CDR2 FQGNSA. The germline V and J ends were trimmed by 5 bases and 1 base, with 8 bases remaining between them. CDR3 DNA sequence: TGTGCCAGCAGCGCCGAGCGGAACACTGAAGCTTTCTTT. This codes for CASSAERNTEAFF.

The V call is TRBV5-4, the J call TRBJ2-5; 7 nucleotides agree with TRBD2. CDR1 and CDR2 from the germline V gene are SGHNT and YYREEE (reference sequence). The CDR3 has 16 residues. V gave up 1 base and J gave up 5 bases; unmatched junction bases: 11. The CDR3 loop reads CASSLQRGSLGETQYF. DNA of the CDR3: TGTGCCAGCAGCTTGCAGCGGGGCTCCCTCGGGGAGACCCAGTACTTC.

CDR3 protein: CASSLSPGQPQHF. DNA for the CDR3: TGTGCCAGCAGCTTGTCCCCGGGACAGCCCCAGCATTTT. V usage is TRBV5-6 and J usage is TRBJ1-5; D uncertain. CDR3 length equals 13 residues. The V gene's germline CDR1 is SGHDT and CDR2 YYEEEE. The V gene lost 1 base and the J gene lost 7 bases, with 9 bases spanning the gap.